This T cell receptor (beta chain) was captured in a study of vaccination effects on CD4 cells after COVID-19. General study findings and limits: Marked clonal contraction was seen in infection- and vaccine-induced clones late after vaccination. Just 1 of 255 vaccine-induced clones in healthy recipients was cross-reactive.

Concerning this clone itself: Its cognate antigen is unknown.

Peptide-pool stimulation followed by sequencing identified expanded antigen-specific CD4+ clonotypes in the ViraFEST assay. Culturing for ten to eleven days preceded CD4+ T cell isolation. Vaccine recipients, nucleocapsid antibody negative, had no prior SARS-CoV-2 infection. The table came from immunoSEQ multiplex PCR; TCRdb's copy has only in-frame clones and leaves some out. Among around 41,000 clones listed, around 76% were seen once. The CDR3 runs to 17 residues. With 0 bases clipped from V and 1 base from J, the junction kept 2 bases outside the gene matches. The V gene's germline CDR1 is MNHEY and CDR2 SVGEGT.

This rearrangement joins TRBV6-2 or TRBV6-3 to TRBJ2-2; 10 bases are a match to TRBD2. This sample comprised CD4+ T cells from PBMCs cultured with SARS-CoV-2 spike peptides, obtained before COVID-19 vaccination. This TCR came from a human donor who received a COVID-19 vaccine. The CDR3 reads CASSYSRTSGNTGELFF. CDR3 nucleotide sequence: TGTGCCAGCAGTTACTCGAGGACTAGCGGGAACACCGGGGAGCTGTTTTTT.